The 18 T cell receptor beta chains given below trace back to one sample, sequenced in a study of TIL therapy for anti-PD-1-resistant metastatic lung cancer. This was the immunoSEQ v3 assay. This table comes from immunoSEQ multiplex PCR, and its TCRdb copy is limited to in-frame clones, with some not included. The table shows 9,000 to 15,000 clones, with nearly 80% occurring only once. Time point in this sample: pre-treatment sample, taken before nivolumab and TIL therapy. Sample: blood, taken at baseline. Receptors were obtained from a person between 25 and 80 years old with non-small cell lung cancer.

This clone was observed a single time. This sequence joins TRBV28 and TRBJ1-1, with 9 positions matching TRBD1. This CDR3 spans 14 amino acids. The V segment lost 5 bases and the J segment 4 bases; nucleotides outside the gene matches: 5. Germline CDR1 and CDR2: MDHEN and SYDVKM. The CDR3 sequence is CASSGYRGRTEAFF. CDR3 nucleotide sequence: TGTGCCAGCAGTGGCTACAGGGGGCGCACTGAAGCTTTCTTT.

The chain recombines TRBV10-2 with TRBJ2-1; D is unclear. Per the germline V gene, CDR1 is WSHSY and CDR2 is SAAADI. This CDR3 spans 13 amino acids. V was pared by 0 bases and J by 6 bases, with 6 bases between. The CDR3 DNA reads TGCGCCAGCAGTGAGTCGATGCCCAATGAGCAGTTCTTC. Translating it yields CASSESMPNEQFF.

This clone has more than one count but fewer than ten. The V call is TRBV6-1, the J call TRBJ2-7; no firm D call. Germline V gene lookup returns CDR1 MNHNS and CDR2 SASEGT. The CDR3 loop spans 14 amino acids. Deletions cut 2 bases from V and 3 bases from J, with 11 bases between. The CDR3 loop is CASSESRISYEQYF. CDR3 DNA: TGTGCCAGCAGTGAAAGTCGGATCAGCTACGAGCAGTACTTC.

V is TRBV25-1 and J is TRBJ2-5; 7 bases line up with TRBD1. The junction had 6 bases not matched to a gene; V was cut back by 4 bases and J by 4 bases. Germline CDR1 is MGHDK and CDR2 is SYGVNS. The CDR3 totals 14 residues. In DNA, the CDR3 is TGTGCCAGCAGTGGACGACAGGGTACAGAGACCCAGTACTTC. This translates into CASSGRQGTETQYF.

The chain combines TRBV2 with TRBJ1-2, with 9 positions matching TRBD1. CDR3 length: 15 residues. In germline, CDR1 is SNHLY, CDR2 FYNNEI. V dropped 8 bases and J dropped 1; count of bases not matched to a gene: 8. CDR3 loop: CASSPGQGGNYGYTF. The CDR3 nucleotides read TGTGCCAGCTCGCCGGGACAGGGAGGTAACTATGGCTACACCTTC.

This clone is medium-sized. This chain connects TRBV27 to TRBJ1-1; no clear D. This CDR3 comprises 12 residues. Looked up from germline, CDR1 is MNHEY and CDR2 is SMNVEV (reference sequence). Trimming pared 10 bases from V and 4 bases from J, leaving 13 bases between. In DNA form, the CDR3 reads TGTGCCACCGAATTGCGAAGCACTGAAGCTTTCTTT. Translating it yields CATELRSTEAFF.

This clone was observed a single time. The chain is built from TRBV27 and TRBJ2-3; 7 nucleotides align to TRBD2. The CDR3 sequence is 15 residues long. Trimming cost V 6 bases and J 0 bases; bases outside gene matches: 6. Germline assignment: CDR1 MNHEY and CDR2 SMNVEV (reference sequence). The CDR3 DNA reads as TGTGCCAGCAGACAACGCGGGAGTAGCACAGATACGCAGTATTTT. Protein product: CASRQRGSSTDTQYF.

The genes are TRBV2 and TRBJ2-5, with D perhaps matching TRBD1 or TRBD2 (6 bases each). Trimming took off 3 bases at V and 4 bases at J, with 15 bases between the two ends. Per germline, CDR1 SNHLY and CDR2 FYNNEI. CDR3 size: 15 residues. CDR3 DNA sequence: TGTGCCAGCAGTGATTTGGGGGGCGGACGAGAGACCCAGTACTTC. The encoded protein is CASSDLGGGRETQYF.

The chain carries TRBV30 and TRBJ1-1, with D uncertain. The CDR3 contains 13 residues. Germline V gene lookup returns CDR1 GTSNPN and CDR2 SVGIG (reference sequence). V was pared by 5 bases and J by 4 bases, with 14 bases between. As DNA, the CDR3 is TGTGCCTGGGGAAACGTTTTAGGCACTGAAGCTTTCTTT. Translation gives CAWGNVLGTEAFF.

This clone was counted only a few times. The rearrangement joins TRBV7-8 to TRBJ2-7; the match to TRBD2 covers 8 bases. The CDR3 consists of 17 residues. From germline, CDR1 is SGHVS and CDR2 FQNEAQ. Losses at the gene ends were 3 bases for V and 6 bases for J; bases not matched to a gene: 16. The CDR3 here is CASSFLVGGRWPVEQYF. CDR3 sequence (DNA): TGTGCCAGCAGCTTTCTGGTTGGCGGGAGGTGGCCCGTCGAGCAGTACTTC.

J is TRBJ2-3 and V is TRBV6-5; TRBD2 agrees at 10 bases. CDR1 is MNHEY and CDR2 is SVGAGI in the germline V gene. This CDR3 is built from 16 residues. Losses at the gene ends were 0 bases for V and 7 bases for J; bases not matched to a gene: 7. CDR3 loop: CASSYSSSGSPYTQYF. The CDR3 bases are TGTGCCAGCAGTTACTCTTCTAGCGGGAGCCCATATACGCAGTATTTT.

The CDR3 sequence is CASSGLAGGPPGELFF. As DNA, the CDR3 is TGTGCCAGCAGTGGACTAGCGGGAGGGCCTCCCGGGGAGCTGTTTTTT. The chain couples TRBV25-1 to TRBJ2-2; 14 bases match TRBD2. The junction had 4 bases not matched to a gene; V was cut back by 4 bases and J by 6 bases. Per germline, CDR1 MGHDK and CDR2 SYGVNS. The CDR3 contains 16 residues.

V and J are TRBV4-3 and TRBJ1-2, with D hard to call. Trimming left V 1 base short and J 0 bases short, with 6 bases between. CDR1 is LGHNA and CDR2 is YSLEER in the germline V gene. CDR3 length equals 14 residues. The CDR3 reads CASSQVVANYGYTF. DNA of the CDR3: TGCGCCAGCAGCCAAGTCGTCGCTAACTATGGCTACACCTTC.

The V call is TRBV18, the J call TRBJ2-5; 10 bases line up with TRBD2. CDR1 KGHSH and CDR2 LQKENI come from the germline V gene. The CDR3 consists of 19 residues. V lost 3 bases to trimming and J lost 5 bases; unmatched junction nucleotides: 18. DNA for the CDR3: TGTGCCAGCTCACCGAACCTCGAAAGCGGGAGGGATAATCGGGAGACCCAGTACTTC. It encodes CASSPNLESGRDNRETQYF.

This chain joins TRBV11-3 and TRBJ2-3; D not certain. The V gene lost 0 bases and the J gene lost 4 bases, with 2 bases spanning the gap. The germline V gene encodes CDR1 SGHNT and CDR2 YENEEA. The CDR3 loop spans 12 amino acids. The chain's CDR3 is CASSLEPDTQYF. In nucleotides, the CDR3 is TGTGCCAGCAGCTTAGAGCCAGATACGCAGTATTTT.

This clone turned up a few times. V usage is TRBV27 and J usage is TRBJ1-2, with D possibly matching TRBD1 (5 bases). The V gene's germline CDR1 is MNHEY and CDR2 SMNVEV (reference sequence). V was shortened by 2 bases and J by 7 bases, with 14 bases between the two germline ends. The CDR3 totals 14 residues. This CDR3 is CASSLGQGGSGYTF. CDR3 coding DNA: TGTGCCAGCAGTTTAGGGCAGGGAGGCTCTGGCTACACCTTC.

The gene calls are TRBV5-4 and TRBJ2-3; the match to TRBD2 covers 11 bases. This CDR3 comprises 18 residues. Germline V gene lookup returns CDR1 SGHNT and CDR2 YYREEE (reference sequence). V trimming: 1 base; J trimming: 0 bases; junction bases outside the gene matches: 7. The CDR3 protein is CASSLRTASGRSTDTQYF. In DNA, the CDR3 is TGTGCCAGCAGCTTGAGGACGGCTAGCGGGAGGAGCACAGATACGCAGTATTTT.

V usage is TRBV9 and J usage is TRBJ2-7, with 8 bases aligning to TRBD2. V was pared by 2 bases and J by 0 bases, with 4 bases of the junction left unmatched. Germline V gives CDR1 SGDLS, CDR2 YYNGEE. The CDR3 sequence is 15 residues long. CDR3 residues: CASSVGSGNSYEQYF. CDR3 nucleotides: TGTGCCAGCAGCGTGGGTAGCGGGAACTCCTACGAGCAGTACTTC.